The next 9 T cell receptor beta chains were all read from a single sample in a study of blood T cell repertoires in COVID-19. Data came from immunoSEQ multiplex PCR; TCRdb stores just in-frame clones and leaves some out. The sample has 330,000 or so clones, about nine tenths seen once. The sequencing sample was made of peripheral blood. These receptors were obtained from a man between 25 and 39 years old with COVID-19, enrolled during active disease.

The gene calls are TRBV3-1 (or the pseudogene TRBV3-2) and TRBJ2-3; perhaps TRBD1 as D (5 bases). CDR3 length equals 15 residues. Germline values: CDR1 LGHDT, CDR2 YNNKEL (reference sequence). V lost 4 bases to trimming and J lost 1 base, with 12 bases between them. The CDR3 loop is CASSRGRACTDTQYF. As DNA, the CDR3 is TGTGCCAGCAGCCGTGGCAGGGCCTGCACAGATACGCAGTATTTT.

This clone came up a few times. The V call is TRBV25-1, the J call TRBJ1-1; D is possibly TRBD1 (5 bases). The CDR3 length is 13 residues. The V gene lost 1 base and the J gene lost 5 bases, with 8 bases spanning the gap. Germline CDR1 and CDR2: MGHDK and SYGVNS. The CDR3 spells CASSELRTTEAFF. Here the CDR3 DNA reads TGTGCCAGCAGTGAATTGAGGACAACTGAAGCTTTCTTT.

The chain combines TRBV5-5 with TRBJ2-1; D is unresolved. The CDR3 runs to 15 residues. The ends were cut back, 5 bases at V and 2 bases at J, with 14 bases in the middle. Per germline, CDR1 SGHKS and CDR2 YYEKEE (reference sequence). In nucleotides, the CDR3 is TGTGCCAGCAGATCCACCCCAGACACCTACAATGAGCAGTTCTTC. Its translation is CASRSTPDTYNEQFF.

This clone has only a few counts. The genes are TRBV2 and TRBJ1-5; weak D call: TRBD1 (5 bases). Trimming took off 10 bases at V and 4 bases at J, with 14 bases between the two ends. Germline CDR1 SNHLY, CDR2 FYNNEI. The CDR3 sequence is 13 residues long. The CDR3 nucleotides read TGTGCCACTCCCAGGGCCTCGAATCAGCCCCAGCATTTT. Translated, it gives CATPRASNQPQHF.

On this clone itself: The junction differs from germline at one of its ends, possibly a read error. The chain couples TRBV27 to TRBJ2-3, with a tentative D call TRBD2 (6 bases). Germline CDR1 is MNHEY and CDR2 is SMNVEV (reference sequence). The length of the CDR3 is 14 residues. The CDR3 sequence is CAGSLRDFSDTQYF. CDR3 nucleotide sequence: TGTGCCGGCAGTTTAAGGGACTTCTCAGATACGCAGTATTTT.

The chain combines TRBV28 with TRBJ1-4; 8 positions match TRBD1. The CDR3 extends over 16 amino acids. Germline trimming cut 6 bases from V and 5 bases from J; bases unmatched to any gene: 11. Germline V gene sequence: CDR1 MDHEN, CDR2 SYDVKM. Here the CDR3 reads CASSHPGGGWNEKLFF. CDR3 coding DNA: TGTGCCAGCAGCCACCCAGGGGGCGGTTGGAATGAAAAACTGTTTTTT.

V is TRBV6-5 and J is TRBJ2-5, with D unclear. From germline, CDR1 is MNHEY and CDR2 SVGAGI. The CDR3 is 15 residues long. Trimming cost V 0 bases and J 2 bases, with 10 bases left between them. The CDR3 nucleotides are TGTGCCAGCAGTTACTCGTCAGGCCGACAAGAGACCCAGTACTTC. Amino acids: CASSYSSGRQETQYF.

This chain joins TRBV27 and TRBJ2-3; 10 bases are a match to TRBD1. The CDR3 totals 14 residues. After removal of 5 bases from V and 4 bases from J, the junction contained 3 bases not matched to a gene. The germline gives CDR1 MNHEY, CDR2 SMNVEV (reference sequence). CDR3 sequence: CASSPGQGADTQYF. CDR3 bases: TGTGCCAGCAGTCCTGGACAGGGGGCAGATACGCAGTATTTT.

The table lists this clone with a few counts. The chain has TRBV28 and TRBJ2-7, with D maybe TRBD2 (5 bases). The CDR3 has 12 residues. CDR1 and CDR2 (germline): MDHEN, SYDVKM. V was clipped by 2 bases and J by 3 bases, with 5 bases between them. The CDR3: CASSLGSYEQYF. CDR3 in DNA: TGTGCCAGCAGTTTAGGGAGCTACGAGCAGTACTTC.